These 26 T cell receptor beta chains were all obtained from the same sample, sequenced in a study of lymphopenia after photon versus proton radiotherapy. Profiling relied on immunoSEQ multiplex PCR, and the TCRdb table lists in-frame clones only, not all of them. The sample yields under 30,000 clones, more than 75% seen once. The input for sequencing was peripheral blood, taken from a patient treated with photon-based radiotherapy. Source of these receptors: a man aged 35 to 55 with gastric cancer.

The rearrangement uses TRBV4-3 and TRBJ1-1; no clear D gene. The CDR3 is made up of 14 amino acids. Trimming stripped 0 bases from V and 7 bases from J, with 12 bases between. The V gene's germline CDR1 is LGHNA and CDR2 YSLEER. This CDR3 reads CASSQDQTGYEAFF. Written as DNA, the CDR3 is TGCGCCAGCAGCCAAGATCAGACCGGGTATGAAGCTTTCTTT.

CDR3 loop: CASSQDTGGTQDTQYF. The CDR3 nucleotides are TGTGCCAGCAGCCAAGATACCGGGGGGACCCAAGATACGCAGTATTTT. V is TRBV4-2 and J is TRBJ2-3; TRBD2 matches at 7 bases. CDR1 is LGHNA and CDR2 is YNFKEQ in the germline V gene. J was trimmed by 5 bases and V by 0 bases; bases with no gene match: 8. The CDR3 runs 16 residues.

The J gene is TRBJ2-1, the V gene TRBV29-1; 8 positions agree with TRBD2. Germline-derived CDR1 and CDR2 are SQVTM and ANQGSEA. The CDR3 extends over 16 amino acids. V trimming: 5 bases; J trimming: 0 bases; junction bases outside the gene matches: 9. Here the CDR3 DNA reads TGCAGCGTTTCCGGAGGCGGGGGGAGCTCCTACAATGAGCAGTTCTTC. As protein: CSVSGGGGSSYNEQFF.

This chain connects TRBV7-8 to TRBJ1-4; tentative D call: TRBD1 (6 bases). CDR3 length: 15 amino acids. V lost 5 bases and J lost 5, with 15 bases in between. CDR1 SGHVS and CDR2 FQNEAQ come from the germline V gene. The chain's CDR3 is CASSRTGASNEKLFF. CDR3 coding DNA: TGTGCCAGCAGCCGGACGGGGGCATCCAATGAAAAACTGTTTTTT.

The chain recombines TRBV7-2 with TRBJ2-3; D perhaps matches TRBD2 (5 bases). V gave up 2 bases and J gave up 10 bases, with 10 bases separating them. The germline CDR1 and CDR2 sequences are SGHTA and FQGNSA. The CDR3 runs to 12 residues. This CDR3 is CASSLSSRAQYF. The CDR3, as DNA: TGTGCCAGCAGCTTAAGCTCGCGGGCGCAGTATTTT.

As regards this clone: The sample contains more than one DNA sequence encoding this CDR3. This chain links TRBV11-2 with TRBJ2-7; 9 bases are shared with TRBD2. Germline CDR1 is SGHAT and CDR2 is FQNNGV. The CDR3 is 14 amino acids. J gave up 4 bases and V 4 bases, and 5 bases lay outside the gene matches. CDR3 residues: CASSSSGGRYEQYF. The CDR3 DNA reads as TGTGCCAGCAGCTCGAGCGGGGGGAGGTACGAGCAGTACTTC.

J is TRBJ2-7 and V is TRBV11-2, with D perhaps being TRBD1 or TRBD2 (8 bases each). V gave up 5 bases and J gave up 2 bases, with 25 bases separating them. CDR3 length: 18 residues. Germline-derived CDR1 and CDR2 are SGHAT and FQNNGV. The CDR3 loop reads CASSGRDRQLAGPYEQYF. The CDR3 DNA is TGTGCCAGCAGCGGCCGGGACAGGCAATTAGCGGGACCCTACGAGCAGTACTTC.

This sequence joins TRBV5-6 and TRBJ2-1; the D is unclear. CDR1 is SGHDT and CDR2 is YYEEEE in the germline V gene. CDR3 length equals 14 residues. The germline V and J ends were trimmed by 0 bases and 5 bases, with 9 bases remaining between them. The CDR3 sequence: CASSLVGSDNEQFF. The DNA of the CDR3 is TGTGCCAGCAGCTTGGTAGGGTCAGACAATGAGCAGTTCTTC.

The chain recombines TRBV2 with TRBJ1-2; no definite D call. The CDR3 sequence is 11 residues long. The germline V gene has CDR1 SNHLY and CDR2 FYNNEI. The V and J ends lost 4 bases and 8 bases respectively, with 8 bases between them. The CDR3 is CASSAGGGYTF. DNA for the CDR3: TGTGCCAGCAGTGCGGGTGGAGGCTACACCTTC.

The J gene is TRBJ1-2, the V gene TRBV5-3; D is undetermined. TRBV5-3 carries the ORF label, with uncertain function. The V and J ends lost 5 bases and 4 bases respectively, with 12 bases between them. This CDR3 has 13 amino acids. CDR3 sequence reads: CARSFRAGYGYTF. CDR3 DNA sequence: TGTGCCAGAAGTTTTCGGGCCGGCTATGGCTACACCTTC.

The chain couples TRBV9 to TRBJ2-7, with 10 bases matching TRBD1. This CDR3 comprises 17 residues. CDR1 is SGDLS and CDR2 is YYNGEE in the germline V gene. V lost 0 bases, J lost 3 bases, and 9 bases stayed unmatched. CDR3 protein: CASSVDGRDRGGYEQYF. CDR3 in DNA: TGTGCCAGCAGCGTAGACGGTCGGGACAGGGGAGGCTACGAGCAGTACTTC. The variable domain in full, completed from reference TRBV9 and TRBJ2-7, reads DSGVTQTPKHLITATGQRVTLRCSPRSGDLSVYWYQQSLDQGLQFLIQYYNGEERAKGNILERFSAQQFPDLHSELNLSSLELGDSALYFCASSVDGRDRGGYEQYFGPGTRLTVT.

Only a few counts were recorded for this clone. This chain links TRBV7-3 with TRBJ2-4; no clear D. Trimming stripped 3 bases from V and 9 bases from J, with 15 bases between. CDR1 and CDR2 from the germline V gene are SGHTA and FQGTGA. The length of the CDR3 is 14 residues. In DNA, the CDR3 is TGTGCCAGCAGCTTCGGAACGACTTCGGGCATTCAGTACTTC. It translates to CASSFGTTSGIQYF. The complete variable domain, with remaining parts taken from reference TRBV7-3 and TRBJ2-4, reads GAGVSQTPSNKVTEKGKYVELRCDPISGHTALYWYRQSLGQGPEFLIYFQGTGAADDSGLPNDRFFAVRPEGSVSTLKIQRTERGDSAVYLCASSFGTTSGIQYFGAGTRLSVL.

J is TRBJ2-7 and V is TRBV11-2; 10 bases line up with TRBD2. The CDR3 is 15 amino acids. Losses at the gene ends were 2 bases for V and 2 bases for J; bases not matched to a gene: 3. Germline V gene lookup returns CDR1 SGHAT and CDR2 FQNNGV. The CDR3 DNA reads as TGTGCCAGCAGCTTAAGCGGGGGGGCACCCTACGAGCAGTACTTC. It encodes CASSLSGGAPYEQYF.

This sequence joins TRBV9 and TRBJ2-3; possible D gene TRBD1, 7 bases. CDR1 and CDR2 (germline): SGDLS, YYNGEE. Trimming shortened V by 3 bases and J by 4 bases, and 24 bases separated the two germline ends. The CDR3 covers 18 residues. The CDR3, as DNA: TGTGCCAGCAGCGCAAGGGGGCGGGATCTAATCGGGGCAGATACGCAGTATTTT. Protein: CASSARGRDLIGADTQYF.

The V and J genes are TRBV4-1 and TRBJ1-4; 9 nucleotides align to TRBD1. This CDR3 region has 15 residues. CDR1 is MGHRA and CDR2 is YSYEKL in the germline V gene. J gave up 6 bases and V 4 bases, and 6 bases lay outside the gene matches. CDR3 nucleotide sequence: TGCGCCAGCAGCCCCAACACAGGGGGCGATGAAAAACTGTTTTTT. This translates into CASSPNTGGDEKLFF.

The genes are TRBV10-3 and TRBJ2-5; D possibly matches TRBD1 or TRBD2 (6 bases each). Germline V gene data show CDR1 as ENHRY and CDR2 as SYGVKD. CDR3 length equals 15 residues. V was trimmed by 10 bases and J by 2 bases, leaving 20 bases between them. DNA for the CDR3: TGTGCCACCGGTAGCCCGCGGGACACACAAGAGACCCAGTACTTC. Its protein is CATGSPRDTQETQYF.

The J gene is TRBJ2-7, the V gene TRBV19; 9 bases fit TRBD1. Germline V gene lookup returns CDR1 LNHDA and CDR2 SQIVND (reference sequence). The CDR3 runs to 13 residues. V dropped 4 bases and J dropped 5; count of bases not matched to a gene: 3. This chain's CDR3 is CASSRTGEDEQYF. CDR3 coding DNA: TGTGCCAGTAGTAGGACAGGGGAAGACGAGCAGTACTTC.

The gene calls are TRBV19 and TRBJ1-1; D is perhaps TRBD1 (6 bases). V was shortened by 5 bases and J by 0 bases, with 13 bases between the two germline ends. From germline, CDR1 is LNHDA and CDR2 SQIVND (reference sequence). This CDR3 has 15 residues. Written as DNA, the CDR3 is TGTGCCAGTAGTCTGAGCGGGGGCCTGAACACTGAAGCTTTCTTT. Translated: CASSLSGGLNTEAFF.

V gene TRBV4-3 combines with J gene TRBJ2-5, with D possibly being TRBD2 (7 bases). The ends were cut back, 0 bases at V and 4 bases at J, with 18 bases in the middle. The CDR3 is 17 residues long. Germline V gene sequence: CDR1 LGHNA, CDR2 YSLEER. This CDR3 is CASSQDPRGGDGETQYF. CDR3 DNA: TGCGCCAGCAGCCAAGACCCAAGGGGGGGGGACGGAGAGACCCAGTACTTC.

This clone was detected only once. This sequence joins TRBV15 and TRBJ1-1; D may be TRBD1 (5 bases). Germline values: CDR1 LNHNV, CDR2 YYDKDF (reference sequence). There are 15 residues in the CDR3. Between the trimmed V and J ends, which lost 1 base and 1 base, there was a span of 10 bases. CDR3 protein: CATSRVGVGNTEAFF. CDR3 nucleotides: TGTGCCACCAGCAGAGTGGGGGTTGGGAACACTGAAGCTTTCTTT. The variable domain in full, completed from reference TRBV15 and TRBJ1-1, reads DAMVIQNPRYQVTQFGKPVTLSCSQTLNHNVMYWYQQKSSQAPKLLFHYYDKDFNNEADTPDNFQSRRPNTSFCFLDIRSPGLGDTAMYLCATSRVGVGNTEAFFGQGTRLTVV.

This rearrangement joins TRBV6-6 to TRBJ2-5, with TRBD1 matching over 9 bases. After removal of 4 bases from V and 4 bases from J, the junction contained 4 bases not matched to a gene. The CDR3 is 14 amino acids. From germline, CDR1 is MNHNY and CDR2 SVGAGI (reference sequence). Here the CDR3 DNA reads TGTGCCAGCAGTTCAGGACAGGGGCGAGAGACCCAGTACTTC. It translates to CASSSGQGRETQYF.

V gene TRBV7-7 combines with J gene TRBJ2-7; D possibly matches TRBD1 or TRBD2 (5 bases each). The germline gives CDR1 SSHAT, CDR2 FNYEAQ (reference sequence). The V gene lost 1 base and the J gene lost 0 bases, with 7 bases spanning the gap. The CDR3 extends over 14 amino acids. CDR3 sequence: CASSLGDGSYEQYF. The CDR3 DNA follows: TGTGCCAGCAGCTTAGGGGACGGCTCCTACGAGCAGTACTTC.

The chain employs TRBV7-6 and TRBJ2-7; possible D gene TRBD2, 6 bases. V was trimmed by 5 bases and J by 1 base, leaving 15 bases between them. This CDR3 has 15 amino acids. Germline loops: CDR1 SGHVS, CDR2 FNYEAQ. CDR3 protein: CASSEGGSRSYEQYF. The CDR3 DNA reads TGTGCCAGCAGCGAGGGAGGCAGTCGGTCCTACGAGCAGTACTTC.

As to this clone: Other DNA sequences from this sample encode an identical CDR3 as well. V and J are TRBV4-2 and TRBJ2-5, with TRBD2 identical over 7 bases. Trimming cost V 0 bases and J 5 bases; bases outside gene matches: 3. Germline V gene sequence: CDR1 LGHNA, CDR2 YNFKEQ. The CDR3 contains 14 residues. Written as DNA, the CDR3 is TGTGCCAGCAGCCAAGAGGGGGGGGAGGAGACCCAGTACTTC. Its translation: CASSQEGGEETQYF.

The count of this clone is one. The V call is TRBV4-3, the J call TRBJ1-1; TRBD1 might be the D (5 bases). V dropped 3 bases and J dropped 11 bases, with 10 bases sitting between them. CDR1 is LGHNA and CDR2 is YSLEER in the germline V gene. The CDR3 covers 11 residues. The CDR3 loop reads CASSQGGAAFF. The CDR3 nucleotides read TGCGCCAGCAGCCAGGGTGGGGCCGCTTTCTTT.

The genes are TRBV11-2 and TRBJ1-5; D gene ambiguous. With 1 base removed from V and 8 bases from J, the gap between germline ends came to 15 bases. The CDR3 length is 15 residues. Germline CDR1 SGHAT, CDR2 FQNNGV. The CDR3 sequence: CASSLAGSSWEPQHF. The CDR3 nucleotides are TGTGCCAGCAGCTTAGCGGGAAGCAGTTGGGAGCCCCAGCATTTT. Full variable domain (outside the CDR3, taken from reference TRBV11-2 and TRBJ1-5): EAGVAQSPRYKIIEKRQSVAFWCNPISGHATLYWYQQILGQGPKLLIQFQNNGVVDDSQLPKDRFSAERLKGVDSTLKIQPAKLEDSAVYLCASSLAGSSWEPQHFGDGTRLSIL.